The 32 T cell receptor beta chains below all came from one sample that was sequenced in a study of tissue T cells after allogeneic stem cell transplantation. TCRdb's copy holds only in-frame clones and misses some; the assay was immunoSEQ multiplex PCR. The profile shows roughly 8,900 clones, 47% of them singletons. Regarding time point: mouse harvest day 7 after allogeneic transplant. Mouse grafts combined 10^7 T-cell-depleted bone marrow cells with 10^6 splenic CD5+ T cells. The specimen was gut tissue. These receptors were collected from a female BALB/c mouse given C57BL/6 T cells with graft-versus-host disease after an allogeneic hematopoietic cell transplant.

Points on this clone: Mouse names are used for the genes. The CDR3 end lies 1 residue beyond the end of the read and is filled in from the germline J gene. The chain joins TRBV12-2 to TRBJ1-3; 7 bases align to TRBD1. The CDR3 has 13 residues. Germline assignment: CDR1 SGHLS and CDR2 HYDKME. V lost 2 bases to trimming and J lost 8 bases; unmatched junction nucleotides: 5. The CDR3 is CASSPTGTDTLYF. The CDR3 bases that were read are TGTGCCAGCTCTCCGACAGGGACCGATACGCTCTAT.

With regard to this clone: Gene names follow the mouse nomenclature. The CDR3 end is not reached by the read, which stops 1 residue before it; the germline J gene fills it in. The chain joins TRBV16 to TRBJ2-7, with 9 bases that match TRBD2. The CDR3 covers 14 residues. Trimming removed 1 base from V and 5 bases from J; junction bases left unmatched: 3. Germline V gene data show CDR1 as SGHSA and CDR2 as FRNQAP. CDR3 protein: CASSLVLGGHEQYF. The CDR3 bases that were read are TGTGCAAGCAGCTTAGTACTGGGGGGCCATGAACAGTAC.

This clone was seen more than once but under ten times. Gene names and germline refer to mouse. The missing CDR3 end, 1 residue past where the read stops, is filled in from the germline J gene. The chain links TRBV16 to TRBJ2-4; no definite D call. V lost 3 bases and J 6 bases, leaving 7 bases between the germline ends. CDR3 length: 12 residues. Per the germline V gene, CDR1 is SGHSA and CDR2 is FRNQAP. The CDR3 sequence: CASSLALNTLYF. The sequenced CDR3 bases are TGTGCAAGCAGCTTGGCCCTGAACACCTTGTAC.

In its sample, this clone was seen a few times. The gene names here belong to mouse. The observed sequence ends 1 residue before the CDR3 terminus, with the missing tail filled in from the germline J gene. This chain connects TRBV12-1 to TRBJ1-3; unclear D gene. Germline V lookup: CDR1 SGHSN, CDR2 HYEKVE. Trimming shortened V by 0 bases and J by 4 bases, and 3 bases separated the two germline ends. The CDR3 sequence is 12 residues long. The CDR3 bases that were read are TGTGCCAGCTCTCTCGGGGGAAATACGCTCTAT. Translated: CASSLGGNTLY. The full CDR3 protein is CASSLGGNTLYF.

By share, this clone counts as medium-sized. Mouse gene names and germline throughout. The covered CDR3 bases are TGTGCCAGCAGCTTAGCAGGGTCCAACGAAAGATTATTT. This sequence encodes CASSLAGSNERLF. The full-length CDR3 reads as CASSLAGSNERLFF. The gene calls are TRBV3 and TRBJ1-4; D ambiguous. The read falls 1 residue short of the CDR3 end, and the missing part is taken from the germline J gene. CDR1 is SNHLY and CDR2 is FYNGKV in the germline V gene (reference sequence). The V and J ends lost 0 bases and 2 bases respectively, with 4 bases between them. This CDR3 comprises 14 residues.

Turning to this clone: Gene names are the mouse ones. The sequenced fragment ends 1 residue before the CDR3 boundary, so the rest is inferred from the germline J gene. The gene calls are TRBV12-1 and TRBJ2-1; no clear D. The germline V gene has CDR1 SGHSN and CDR2 HYEKVE. The CDR3 consists of 15 residues. V shed 0 bases and J shed 0 bases, with 8 bases lying between them. CDR3 region: CASSLDSYNYAEQFF. The DNA read from the CDR3 is TGTGCCAGCTCTCTCGACTCCTATAACTATGCTGAGCAGTTC.

Only a few counts were recorded for this clone. Germline and genes here are mouse. Read data end 1 residue before the CDR3 end; the end is taken from the germline J gene. The chain links TRBV26 to TRBJ1-6; the D is unclear. TRBJ1-6 is annotated as an ORF whose role is uncertain. Germline V gene data show CDR1 as KGHPV and CDR2 as FQNQEV (reference sequence). The CDR3 is 13 residues long. V was trimmed by 2 bases and J by 5 bases, leaving 4 bases between them. The part of the CDR3 DNA that was read is TGTGCCAGCAGTCTGGGCAATAATTCGCCCCTCTAC. Encoded protein: CASSLGNNSPLY. In full, the CDR3 is CASSLGNNSPLYF.

This clone was observed a few times. Gene names refer to mouse genes. Read data end 1 residue before the CDR3 end; the end is taken from the germline J gene. The chain recombines TRBV29 with TRBJ2-4; D is possibly TRBD2 (6 bases). Germline CDR1 is MSHET and CDR2 is SYDVDS. The CDR3 consists of 13 residues. V gave up 8 bases and J gave up 0 bases, with 9 bases separating them. CDR3 residues: CASPGTSQNTLYF. The CDR3 DNA, read in part, is TGTGCTAGCCCAGGGACTAGTCAAAACACCTTGTAC. Variable domain in full (rest from reference TRBV29 and TRBJ2-4): DMKVTQMPRYLIKRMGENVLLECGQDMSHETMYWYRQDPGLGLQLIYISYDVDSNSEGDIPKGYRVSRKKREHFSLILDSAKTNQTSVYFCASPGTSQNTLYFGAGTRLSVL.

On this clone: Gene names and germline refer to mouse. The read terminates 1 residue ahead of where the CDR3 ends, so the germline J gene completes it. V usage is TRBV26 and J usage is TRBJ2-5; D possibly corresponds to TRBD1 (6 bases). Germline V gives CDR1 KGHPV, CDR2 FQNQEV (reference sequence). V lost 3 bases to trimming and J lost 2 bases, with 6 bases between them. This CDR3 comprises 13 residues. CDR3 bases read: TGTGCCAGCAGTCTACAGGGCCAAGACACCCAGTAC. It yields the protein CASSLQGQDTQY. The full CDR3 protein reads CASSLQGQDTQYF.

Only a few counts were recorded for this clone. The germline and genes are mouse ones. The part of the CDR3 DNA that was read is TGCACCTGCAGTGCACGGGACAGGGATGGCTCCGACTACACC. Protein product: CTCSARDRDGSDYT. The entire CDR3 sequence reads CTCSARDRDGSDYTF. The rearrangement uses TRBV1 and TRBJ1-2, with 9 nucleotides matching TRBD1. The DNA ends 1 residue before the CDR3 does, and the rest of the CDR3 is filled in from the germline J gene. The CDR3 has 15 amino acids. Germline trimming cut 2 bases from V and 4 bases from J; bases unmatched to any gene: 5. Looked up from germline, CDR1 is NSQYPW and CDR2 is LRSPGD (reference sequence).

In regard to this clone: Gene names denote mouse genes. Read data end 1 residue before the CDR3 end; the end is taken from the germline J gene. This rearrangement joins TRBV13-1 to TRBJ1-4; tentatively, D is TRBD1 (6 bases). The germline CDR1 and CDR2 sequences are NSHNY and SYGAGN. The V gene lost 0 bases and the J gene lost 4 bases, with 10 bases spanning the gap. The CDR3 contains 15 residues. The DNA read from the CDR3 is TGTGCCAGCAGTGATGGAGGGGGGGTCAACGAAAGATTATTT. This gives the protein CASSDGGGVNERLF. The entire CDR3 protein reads CASSDGGGVNERLFF.

By share, this clone counts as medium-sized. Gene names are the mouse ones. The read halts 1 residue ahead of the CDR3 end, with the missing end drawn from the germline J gene. The chain couples TRBV3 to TRBJ1-3; 7 bases map to TRBD1. Germline lookup yields CDR1 SNHLY and CDR2 FYNGKV (reference sequence). The CDR3 contains 14 residues. V lost 2 bases to trimming and J lost 2 bases; unmatched junction nucleotides: 0. The CDR3 DNA, read in part, is TGTGCCAGCAGCTTACAGGGGGCTGGAAATACGCTCTAT. Its protein product is CASSLQGAGNTLY. The entire CDR3 sequence reads CASSLQGAGNTLYF.

Concerning this clone: Genes and germline come from the mouse. The CDR3 goes on 1 residue after the read ends, and that part is filled in from the germline J gene. The V gene is TRBV4, the J gene TRBJ1-2; D is undetermined. Germline CDR1 and CDR2: LGHDT and YNNKQL (reference sequence). The V end was cut by 5 bases, the J end by 0 bases, with 10 bases between. This CDR3 contains 14 residues. The sequenced CDR3 bases are TGTGCCAGCAGCCTCGACATTGCAAACTCCGACTACACC. It codes for CASSLDIANSDYT. The entire CDR3 protein is CASSLDIANSDYTF.

As regards this clone: The gene names given are mouse names. The CDR3 goes on 1 residue after the read ends, and that part is filled in from the germline J gene. The J gene is TRBJ1-1, the V gene TRBV26; the D gene is possibly TRBD1 (6 bases). The CDR3 loop spans 15 amino acids. CDR1 is KGHPV and CDR2 is FQNQEV in the germline V gene (reference sequence). Trimming left V 4 bases short and J 0 bases short, with 12 bases between. The CDR3 loop reads CASSPRGGANTEVFF. CDR3 bases read: TGTGCCAGCAGTCCTCGGGGGGGCGCAAACACAGAAGTCTTC.

Comment on this clone: Here the gene names and germline are mouse. The read ends 1 residue early relative to the CDR3; the germline J gene fills the gap. The chain uses TRBV1 and TRBJ2-4; no clear D gene. Germline lookup yields CDR1 NSQYPW and CDR2 LRSPGD (reference sequence). The CDR3 sequence is 14 residues long. The V end lost 1 base, the J end lost 1 base, and 6 bases lay between the germline ends. The CDR3 sequence is CTCSAGQGQNTLYF. The DNA read from the CDR3 is TGCACCTGCAGTGCAGGCCAGGGTCAAAACACCTTGTAC.

Worth noting for this clone: Gene names are the mouse ones. Sequencing ends 1 residue short of the CDR3 end; the germline J gene provides the rest. V is TRBV3 and J is TRBJ2-7; 9 bases fit TRBD2. The trim removed 3 bases at V and 4 bases at J, leaving 1 base unmatched. The CDR3 length is 13 residues. Per germline, CDR1 SNHLY and CDR2 FYNGKV (reference sequence). CDR3 residues: CASSFLGGYEQYF. The part of the CDR3 DNA that was read is TGTGCCAGCAGCTTCCTGGGGGGGTATGAACAGTAC. The whole variable domain, filled in from reference TRBV3 and TRBJ2-7, reads GPKVLQIPSHQIIDMGQMVTLNCDPVSNHLYFYWYKQILGQQMEFLVNFYNGKVMEKSKLFKDQFSVERPDGSYFTLKIQPTALEDSAVYFCASSFLGGYEQYFGPGTRLTVL.

This clone was observed a handful of times. Germline and genes: mouse. Coverage ceases 1 residue before the CDR3 finishes, and the germline J gene fills in the end. This rearrangement joins TRBV14 to TRBJ2-5; D perhaps matches TRBD1 (6 bases). The germline gives CDR1 SGHDT, CDR2 FRDEAV. The V and J ends lost 5 bases and 2 bases respectively, with 12 bases between them. The CDR3 runs 14 residues. The CDR3: CASSLRDIQDTQYF. Incomplete CDR3 DNA: TGTGCCAGCAGCCTCCGGGACATCCAAGACACCCAGTAC. The whole variable domain, remainder taken from reference TRBV14 and TRBJ2-5, is EAGVTQSPRYAVLQEGQAVSFWCDPISGHDTLYWYQQPRDQGPQLLVYFRDEAVIDNSQLPSDRFSAVRPKGTNSTLKIQSAKQGDTATYLCASSLRDIQDTQYFGPGTRLLVL.

On this clone itself: The genes and germline here are from mouse. The sequence runs out 1 residue before the end of the CDR3; the remainder is reconstructed from the germline J gene. The chain couples TRBV3 to TRBJ1-3; D might be TRBD1 (6 bases). Trimming took off 4 bases at V and 0 bases at J, with 7 bases between the two ends. The V gene's germline CDR1 is SNHLY and CDR2 FYNGKV (reference sequence). This CDR3 has 14 amino acids. CDR3 bases read: TGTGCCAGCAGCTCGACAGGTTCTGGAAATACGCTCTAT. It encodes CASSSTGSGNTLY. The entire CDR3 sequence reads CASSSTGSGNTLYF.

Details on this clone: The genes are named according to mouse. The observed sequence ends 1 residue before the CDR3 terminus, with the missing tail filled in from the germline J gene. The gene calls are TRBV26 and TRBJ2-2; 8 nucleotides agree with TRBD1. V was pared by 4 bases and J by 4 bases, with 5 bases of the junction left unmatched. The CDR3 covers 15 residues. Germline assignment: CDR1 KGHPV and CDR2 FQNQEV (reference sequence). This CDR3 is CASSPWTGITGQLYF. The DNA read from the CDR3 is TGTGCCAGCAGTCCCTGGACAGGGATCACCGGGCAGCTCTAC.

Turning to this clone: Genes and germline are mouse. Coverage ceases 1 residue before the CDR3 finishes, and the germline J gene fills in the end. V is TRBV26 and J is TRBJ1-3; weak D call: TRBD1 (6 bases). This CDR3 comprises 14 residues. Germline CDR1 and CDR2: KGHPV and FQNQEV (reference sequence). The V and J ends lost 4 bases and 4 bases respectively, with 11 bases between them. The chain's CDR3 is CASSHDRRGNTLYF. CDR3 DNA (partial): TGTGCCAGCAGTCATGACAGGCGGGGAAATACGCTCTAT.

As for this clone: The genes are named according to mouse. The read ends 1 residue shy of where the CDR3 ends; the end is completed using the germline J gene. The chain recombines TRBV3 with TRBJ2-4; a weak D match, TRBD2 (5 bases). In germline, CDR1 is SNHLY, CDR2 FYNGKV (reference sequence). The ends were cut back, 5 bases at V and 4 bases at J, with 7 bases in the middle. The CDR3 spans 12 residues. Incomplete CDR3 DNA: TGTGCCAGCAGCCTACTGGAAAACACCTTGTAC. It codes for CASSLLENTLY. The whole CDR3 sequence reads CASSLLENTLYF. Together with reference TRBV3 and TRBJ2-4, the CDR3 gives the full variable domain: GPKVLQIPSHQIIDMGQMVTLNCDPVSNHLYFYWYKQILGQQMEFLVNFYNGKVMEKSKLFKDQFSVERPDGSYFTLKIQPTALEDSAVYFCASSLLENTLYFGAGTRLSVL.

In its sample, this clone was seen once. The germline and genes are mouse ones. The sequence runs out 1 residue before the end of the CDR3; the remainder is reconstructed from the germline J gene. The chain is built from TRBV23 and TRBJ2-7; the table's D call of TRBD2 was not tested on the DNA. In germline, CDR1 is KGHTA, CDR2 FQNQQP. This CDR3 region has 17 residues. Incomplete CDR3 DNA: TGCTCCAGCAGTCAAAATCAGGGACTGGGGAGCTCCTATGAACAGTAC. Translated: CSSSQNQGLGSSYEQY. The full CDR3 reads CSSSQNQGLGSSYEQYF. The full variable domain, with the rest looked up from reference TRBV23 and TRBJ2-7, is DAAVTQKPRYLIKMKGQEAEMKCIPEKGHTAVFWYQQKQSKELKFLIYFQNQQPLDQIDMVKERFSAVCPSSSLCSLGIRTCEAEDSALYLCSSSQNQGLGSSYEQYFGPGTRLTVL.

On this clone: Gene names are the mouse ones. Sequencing ends 1 residue short of the CDR3 end; the germline J gene provides the rest. The identical CDR3 is also encoded by other nucleotide sequences in the sample. J is TRBJ2-4 and V is TRBV26; tentatively, D is TRBD1 (5 bases). V was trimmed by 2 bases and J by 1 base, leaving 7 bases between them. In germline, CDR1 is KGHPV, CDR2 FQNQEV (reference sequence). The CDR3 consists of 14 residues. CDR3: CASSLRGGQNTLYF. The CDR3 DNA, read in part, is TGTGCCAGCAGTCTGAGGGGAGGTCAAAACACCTTGTAC.

With respect to this clone: Genes and germline are mouse. The read ends 1 residue before the CDR3 terminus; that terminus is restored from the germline J gene. V usage is TRBV5 and J usage is TRBJ1-1, with unresolved D. V dropped 0 bases and J dropped 1 base, with 3 bases sitting between them. The CDR3 consists of 13 residues. Germline V CDR1 and CDR2: LGHNA, YNLKQL (reference sequence). The chain's CDR3 is CASSQERNTEVFF. The part of the CDR3 DNA that was read is TGTGCCAGCAGCCAAGAGAGAAACACAGAAGTCTTC.

On this clone: Here the gene names and germline are mouse. The CDR3 end lies 1 residue beyond the end of the read and is filled in from the germline J gene. This chain uses TRBV31 with TRBJ2-4; D tentatively fits TRBD1 or TRBD2 (5 bases each). The CDR3 is made up of 13 amino acids. Germline lookup yields CDR1 GKSSPN and CDR2 SITVG. Trimming removed 0 bases at V and 6 bases at J, with 10 bases between. The CDR3 sequence: CAWSLGEANTLYF. CDR3 DNA (partial): TGTGCCTGGAGTCTGGGGGAGGCGAACACCTTGTAC. The complete variable domain, with remaining parts taken from reference TRBV31 and TRBJ2-4, reads AQTIHQWPVAEIKAVGSPLSLGCTIKGKSSPNLYWYWQATGGTLQQLFYSITVGQVESVVQLNLSASRPKDDQFILSTEKLLLSHSGFYLCAWSLGEANTLYFGAGTRLSVL.

On this clone itself: The germline and genes are mouse ones. CDR3 bases read: TGTGCCAGCAGTCCGGGACAAGACAGTGCAGAAACGCTGTAT. Translation gives CASSPGQDSAETLY. The complete CDR3 reads CASSPGQDSAETLYF. The chain joins TRBV26 to TRBJ2-3; D possibly corresponds to TRBD1 (6 bases). The read gets to within 1 residue of the CDR3 end, and the germline J gene fills in the rest. The CDR3 consists of 15 residues. Germline V gene sequence: CDR1 KGHPV, CDR2 FQNQEV (reference sequence). V lost 4 bases and J 0 bases, leaving 11 bases between the germline ends. The variable domain in full, completed from reference TRBV26 and TRBJ2-3, reads NSKVIQTPRYLVKGQGQKAKMRCIPEKGHPVVFWYQQNKNNEFKFLINFQNQEVLQQIDMTEKRFSAECPSNSPCSLEIQSSEAGDSALYLCASSPGQDSAETLYFGSGTRLTVL.

This clone was recorded once. These gene names are mouse names. The read comes to an end 1 residue before the CDR3 does, leaving the germline J gene to fill in the end. The chain carries TRBV3 and TRBJ1-3, with D perhaps TRBD1 (6 bases). This CDR3 contains 15 residues. Trimming removed 3 bases at V and 1 base at J, with 10 bases between. Germline V gives CDR1 SNHLY, CDR2 FYNGKV (reference sequence). Partial CDR3 DNA: TGTGCCAGCAGCTTGGGGGGCAGGTCTGGAAATACGCTCTAT. Translated: CASSLGGRSGNTLY. The full CDR3 protein is CASSLGGRSGNTLYF. Full variable domain (missing parts from reference TRBV3 and TRBJ1-3): GPKVLQIPSHQIIDMGQMVTLNCDPVSNHLYFYWYKQILGQQMEFLVNFYNGKVMEKSKLFKDQFSVERPDGSYFTLKIQPTALEDSAVYFCASSLGGRSGNTLYFGEGSRLIVV.

Regarding this clone: Gene names and germline refer to mouse. With the read ending 1 residue before the CDR3 end, the germline J gene is used to fill in that end. The rearrangement joins TRBV21 to TRBJ2-4; TRBD1 matches 10 bases. TRBV21 is flagged as an ORF with uncertain function. This CDR3 has 14 residues. The J segment lost 8 bases and the V segment lost 0 bases, leaving 2 bases of the junction unmatched. CDR3 sequence reads: CASSQSDRGGTLYF. CDR3 DNA, as far as it was read: TGTGCTAGCAGTCAATCGGACAGGGGGGGCACCTTGTAC.

With respect to this clone: Genes here carry mouse names. Read coverage stops 1 residue before the CDR3 terminus; the germline J gene supplies the remainder. This chain uses TRBV26 with TRBJ1-6, with D hard to call. TRBJ1-6 is annotated as an ORF whose role is uncertain. The CDR3 is 14 residues long. V was cut by 1 base and J by 4 bases, with 5 bases left in between. Germline CDR1 KGHPV, CDR2 FQNQEV (reference sequence). CDR3 protein: CASSLFQYNSPLYF. The sequenced part of the CDR3 DNA is TGTGCCAGCAGTCTGTTCCAGTATAATTCGCCCCTCTAC.

On this clone itself: Gene names and germline match the mouse. The CDR3 extends 1 residue past the end of the read, so its final part is completed from the germline J gene. The chain has TRBV3 and TRBJ1-5, with D possibly TRBD1 on 6 matching bases. The CDR3 consists of 13 residues. Per the germline V gene, CDR1 is SNHLY and CDR2 is FYNGKV (reference sequence). Between the trimmed V and J ends, which lost 5 bases and 6 bases, there was a span of 11 bases. CDR3 region: CASSRDNGQAPLF. CDR3 DNA, as far as it was read: TGTGCCAGCAGCAGGGACAACGGCCAGGCTCCGCTT.

This clone is a singleton in its sample. Gene names are the mouse ones. The sequence runs out 1 residue before the end of the CDR3; the remainder is reconstructed from the germline J gene. The gene calls are TRBV12-2 and TRBJ2-4; D possibly corresponds to TRBD1 (5 bases). Between the trimmed V and J ends, which lost 0 bases and 1 base, there was a span of 7 bases. This CDR3 comprises 14 residues. CDR1 is SGHLS, CDR2 HYDKME, per germline. CDR3 DNA (partial): TGTGCCAGCTCTCTCGAAGGGGGTCAAAACACCTTGTAC. Translation: CASSLEGGQNTLY. The full-length CDR3 reads as CASSLEGGQNTLYF.

As concerns this clone: All gene names here are mouse names. From the germline J gene comes the end of the CDR3, since the read stops 1 residue before it. The V gene is TRBV2, the J gene TRBJ2-1; D remains ambiguous. V was cut by 0 bases and J by 0 bases, with 6 bases left in between. The CDR3 is made up of 15 amino acids. Germline values: CDR1 LGHNA, CDR2 YSYQKL. Incomplete CDR3 DNA: TGTGCCAGCAGCCAAGAGACCAGTAACTATGCTGAGCAGTTC. Protein: CASSQETSNYAEQF. The whole CDR3 sequence is CASSQETSNYAEQFF.